This paragraph covers one T cell receptor beta chain sequence. This sample is drawn from a study of shared T cell receptors in the human thymus. Here immunoSEQ multiplex PCR was the method, and the copy in TCRdb shows in-frame clones only, minus some. The sample carries more than 550,000 clones, about 87% recorded once. CDR3 length: 16 amino acids. J lost 1 base, V lost 5 bases, and 9 bases had no gene match. The germline CDR1 and CDR2 sequences are LNHDA and SQIVND (reference sequence). The data also belong to a second study, concerning human thymus T cells. From that paper: It looked as if thymic and blood repertoires used V and J genes in a biased way.

Source material: thymocytes. The receptor's source is a boy in the first two years of life with a congenital heart defect. The V and J genes are TRBV19 and TRBJ2-3; 7 positions match TRBD2. In DNA, the CDR3 is TGTGCCAGTAGTCGACCAGTAGCGGGCGGCACAGATACGCAGTATTTT. The encoded protein is CASSRPVAGGTDTQYF.